This is a list of T cell receptor beta chains from one sample in a study of neurological immune-mediated disorders. TCRdb reprocessed the 5' RACE reads via MiXCR and lists one record per CDR3 protein. The data contain about 60,000 distinct CDR3 sequences, about 4.2% of them singletons. Sequencing used PBMCs. The origin of the receptors is a man over 45 with multiple sclerosis. CDR3s include the opening cysteine and the closing phenylalanine or tryptophan. D genes are given only for firm matches. Clone size is not always given. Where it is, it says once, few, many or a class for expanded clones.

V gene	clone size	J gene	D gene	CDR3 protein	CDR3 DNA
TRBV5-1	many	TRBJ1-4	NA	CASSQFPPGAANEKLFF	TGCGCCAGCAGCCAATTTCCTCCGGGAGCAGCCAATGAAAAACTGTTTTTT
TRBV6-5	NA	TRBJ2-7	NA	CASSSPGGTSYEQYF	TGTGCCAGCAGTTCCCCGGGTGGGACCTCCTACGAGCAGTACTTC
TRBV20-1	many	TRBJ2-5	TRBD1	CSARWAGGGETQYF	TGCAGTGCTAGATGGGCAGGGGGCGGGGAGACCCAGTACTTC
TRBV28	many	TRBJ1-2	NA	CASRAGVTYGYTF	TGTGCCTCCAGAGCGGGCGTTACCTATGGCTACACCTTC
TRBV12-3/TRBV12-4	many	TRBJ2-1	NA	CASSDSTGDNEQFF	TGTGCCAGCAGTGATTCGACAGGTGACAATGAGCAGTTCTTC
TRBV7-8	NA	TRBJ1-5	TRBD1	CASSPGGWAQNF	TGTGCCAGCAGCCCAGGGGGATGGGCCCAGAATTTT
TRBV10-3	few	TRBJ2-2	NA	CAISEAFSGELFF	TGTGCCATCAGTGAAGCTTTTAGCGGGGAGCTGTTTTTT
TRBV2	many	TRBJ2-7	TRBD2	CASREGTSWSYEQYF	TGTGCCAGCAGGGAAGGGACTAGTTGGTCCTACGAGCAGTACTTC
TRBV5-1	NA	TRBJ2-7	NA	CASSLDHLGINEQYF	TGCGCCAGCAGCTTGGACCACTTAGGTATAAACGAGCAGTACTTC
TRBV2	many	TRBJ1-2	NA	CASSEVKGNYGYTF	TGTGCCAGCAGTGAAGTGAAAGGCAACTATGGCTACACCTTC
TRBV7-2	NA	TRBJ2-5	NA	CASNVHSKLQETQYF	TGTGCCAGCAACGTACACAGTAAATTACAAGAGACCCAGTACTTC
TRBV7-2	many	TRBJ1-1	NA	CASSLYTEAFF	TGTGCCAGCAGCCTATACACTGAAGCTTTCTTT
TRBV12-3/TRBV12-4	NA	TRBJ2-1	TRBD2	CASSLGRGASYNEQFF	TGTGCCAGCAGTTTAGGGCGGGGGGCTTCCTACAATGAGCAGTTCTTC
TRBV3-1	few	TRBJ2-7	TRBD1	CASSNDRVRSYEQYF	TGTGCCAGCAGCAACGACAGGGTAAGGTCCTACGAGCAGTACTTC
TRBV27	many	TRBJ2-1	NA	CASSFGGSYNEQFF	TGTGCCAGCAGTTTCGGGGGCTCCTACAATGAGCAGTTCTTC
TRBV5-1	many	TRBJ2-5	TRBD2	CASSKLAVYQETQYF	TGCGCCAGCAGCAAACTAGCGGTGTACCAAGAGACCCAGTACTTC
TRBV5-1	many	TRBJ1-1	NA	CASSLEGGRGTEAFF	TGCGCCAGCAGCTTGGAAGGGGGGCGGGGCACTGAAGCTTTCTTT
TRBV27	many	TRBJ2-2	NA	CASSLLSPYTTGELFF	TGTGCCAGCAGCCTTCTTAGCCCCTACACCACCGGGGAGCTGTTTTTT
TRBV14	few	TRBJ2-5	NA	CASSRKQPSTQYF	TGTGCCAGCAGCCGAAAGCAACCGTCGACCCAGTACTTC
TRBV6-1	NA	TRBJ1-2	NA	CASSEHRSNYGYTF	TGTGCCAGCAGTGAACACAGATCCAACTATGGCTACACCTTC
TRBV12-3/TRBV12-4	many	TRBJ2-5	NA	CASSPSSGQETQYF	TGTGCCAGCAGTCCCTCAAGCGGACAAGAGACCCAGTACTTC
TRBV7-9	many	TRBJ2-1	NA	CASSLSGASYNEQFF	TGTGCCAGCAGCTTATCTGGGGCCTCCTACAATGAGCAGTTCTTC
TRBV7-8	many	TRBJ1-6	NA	CASSGDSSYNSPLHF	TGTGCCAGCAGCGGTGACAGCTCCTATAATTCACCCCTCCACTTT
TRBV3-1	NA	TRBJ1-5	TRBD1	CASSQDRTGNQPQNF	TGTGCCAGCAGCCAAGATAGGACAGGGAATCAGCCCCAGAATTTT
TRBV7-2	many	TRBJ2-1	TRBD2	CASSLRRRRGNNEQFF	TGTGCCAGCAGCTTACGGAGGAGGCGGGGGAACAATGAGCAGTTCTTC
TRBV7-8	NA	TRBJ2-3	NA	CASSLFSGTDTQYF	TGTGCCAGCAGCTTATTTAGCGGCACAGATACGCAGTATTTT
TRBV28	NA	TRBJ1-5	TRBD1	CASSPSAGTGNKPQHF	TGTGCCAGCAGTCCAAGCGCTGGGACAGGGAATAAGCCCCAGCATTTT
TRBV28	many	TRBJ1-5	TRBD1	CASSVTGAFSNQPQHF	TGTGCCAGCAGTGTTACAGGGGCTTTTAGCAATCAGCCCCAGCATTTT
TRBV10-3	many	TRBJ2-7	NA	CAISDRVGDYEQYF	TGTGCCATCAGTGACAGGGTGGGGGACTACGAGCAGTACTTC
TRBV5-1	many	TRBJ2-2	NA	CASLAVPTNTGELFF	TGCGCCAGCCTAGCCGTCCCGACAAACACCGGGGAGCTGTTTTTT
TRBV14	many	TRBJ2-2	NA	CASSSRQGPGELFF	TGTGCCAGCAGCTCCCGCCAGGGGCCCGGGGAGCTGTTTTTT
TRBV7-9	many	TRBJ1-3	NA	CASSPGSAGNTIYF	TGTGCCAGCAGCCCCGGTTCGGCTGGAAACACCATATATTTT
TRBV5-1	many	TRBJ1-1	NA	CASSKRLGQMNTEAFF	TGCGCCAGCAGCAAACGATTAGGACAGATGAACACTGAAGCTTTCTTT
TRBV28	many	TRBJ2-7	NA	CASHEGRAYEQYF	TGTGCCAGCCATGAGGGCAGGGCCTACGAGCAGTACTTC
TRBV20-1	many	TRBJ2-7	NA	CSARDSRGMGPYEQYF	TGCAGTGCTAGAGATTCCAGGGGTATGGGTCCCTACGAGCAGTACTTC
TRBV2	many	TRBJ1-5	NA	CASSGWVAGNQPQHF	TGTGCCAGCAGTGGATGGGTAGCTGGCAATCAGCCCCAGCATTTT
TRBV5-1	few	TRBJ2-7	TRBD2	CASSLGGRAYEQYF	TGCGCCAGCAGCTTGGGCGGGAGGGCCTACGAGCAGTACTTC
TRBV5-1	many	TRBJ1-2	NA	CASSSSIGVNYGYTF	TGCGCCAGCAGCTCGTCGATTGGGGTCAACTATGGCTACACCTTC
TRBV4-1	many	TRBJ1-4	TRBD1	CASSQDIDRGRPGEKLFF	TGCGCCAGCAGCCAAGATATAGACAGGGGGCGGCCAGGAGAAAAACTGTTTTTT
TRBV5-1	many	TRBJ2-2	NA	CASSLGRTANTGELFF	TGCGCCAGCAGCTTGGGACGGACCGCGAACACCGGGGAGCTGTTTTTT
TRBV20-1	many	TRBJ2-4	NA	CSARDVAKNIQYF	TGCAGTGCTAGAGATGTGGCCAAAAACATTCAGTACTTC
TRBV10-2	many	TRBJ2-7	NA	CASSESNSYEQYF	TGCGCCAGCAGTGAGTCTAACTCCTACGAGCAGTACTTC
TRBV12-3/TRBV12-4	NA	TRBJ1-6	TRBD1	CASRLRGNSPLHF	TGTGCCAGCCGCCTCAGGGGGAATTCACCCCTCCACTTT